Below are 4 T cell receptor beta chains sequenced from a single sample in a study of T cells in Graves' hyperthyroidism and ophthalmopathy. RNA transcripts served as the template for amplifying TCR beta CDR3 regions. First-round RT-PCR targeting the TCR CDR3 was performed with the HTBI primer set. TCRdb re-analysed the multiplex PCR reads in MiXCR, keeping a single row per CDR3 protein. The table has hundreds of thousands of distinct CDR3 sequences, about 15% seen once. The sample consisted of blood. The receptors come from a woman between 35 and 50 years old with Graves' ophthalmopathy.

This clonotype came up many times. The genes are TRBV18 and TRBJ1-5, with D perhaps matching TRBD1 (5 bases). Trimming took 5 bases from V and 4 from J, leaving 15 bases between them. CDR1 and CDR2 from the germline V gene are KGHSH and LQKENI. The CDR3 has 15 residues. The DNA for the CDR3 is TGTGCCAGCTCAATGGACGCAGGGTTTAATCAGCCCCAGCATTTT. Protein: CASSMDAGFNQPQHF.

The chain's CDR3 is CASSYSKTGAQGGYTF. The CDR3 DNA follows: TGTGCCAGCAGTTACTCCAAGACAGGAGCACAAGGTGGCTACACCTTC. The chain employs TRBV6-5 and TRBJ1-2; weak D call: TRBD1 (6 bases). The germline V and J ends were trimmed by 0 bases and 7 bases, with 18 bases remaining between them. The CDR3 has 16 residues. Germline V lookup: CDR1 MNHEY, CDR2 SVGAGI.

This clonotype has a count of ten or more. The genes are TRBV29-1 and TRBJ1-1; D is uncertain. The V gene lost 4 bases and the J gene lost 1 base, with 16 bases spanning the gap. The CDR3 is 15 amino acids. The germline CDR1 and CDR2 sequences are SQVTM and ANQGSEA. The CDR3 DNA reads TGCAGCGTTGCTGCGTTCGAGATCCCGAACACTGAAGCTTTCTTT. Translation: CSVAAFEIPNTEAFF.

This clonotype was seen many times. J is TRBJ2-5 and V is TRBV2; TRBD1 agrees at 8 bases. V trimming: 5 bases; J trimming: 2 bases; junction bases outside the gene matches: 7. The CDR3 is made up of 15 amino acids. The V gene's germline CDR1 is SNHLY and CDR2 FYNNEI. This chain's CDR3 is CASSNPGGGQETQYF. CDR3 in DNA: TGTGCCAGCAGTAACCCAGGGGGCGGACAAGAGACCCAGTACTTC.